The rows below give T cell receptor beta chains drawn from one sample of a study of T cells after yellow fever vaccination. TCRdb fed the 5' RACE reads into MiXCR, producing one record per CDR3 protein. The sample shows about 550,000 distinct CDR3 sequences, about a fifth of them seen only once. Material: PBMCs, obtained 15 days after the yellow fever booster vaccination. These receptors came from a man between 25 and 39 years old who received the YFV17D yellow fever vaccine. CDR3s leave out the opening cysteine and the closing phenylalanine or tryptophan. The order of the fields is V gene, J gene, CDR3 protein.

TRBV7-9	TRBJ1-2	ASTPGGGYT
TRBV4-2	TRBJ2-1	ASSQDKTSGPYNEQF
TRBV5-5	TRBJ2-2	ASSLAGAGGSNTGELF
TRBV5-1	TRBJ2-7	ASAEVFGTEQY
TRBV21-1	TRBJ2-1	ASSKDPTTGLSYNEQF
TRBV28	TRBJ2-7	ASSPGSNSYEQY
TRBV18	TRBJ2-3	ASSGTSGTDAQY
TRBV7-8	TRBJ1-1	ASRGGGRLTVGA
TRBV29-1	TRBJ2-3	SVPGLGGSGDTQY
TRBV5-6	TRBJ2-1	ASSLLDGNEQF
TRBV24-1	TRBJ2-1	ATSDPLRGPDNEQF
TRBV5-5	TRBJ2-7	ASSWVGLAGEQY
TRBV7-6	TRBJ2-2	ASSLEGFGELF
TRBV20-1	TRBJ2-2	SAPSSTGELF
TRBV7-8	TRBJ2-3	ASSQGTADTQY
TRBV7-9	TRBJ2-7	ASSLRAGTEQY
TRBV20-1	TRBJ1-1	SARDMTPGKAF
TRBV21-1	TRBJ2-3	ASRPGLAAYTQY
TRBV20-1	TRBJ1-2	SARDRGLYGYT
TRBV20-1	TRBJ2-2	SASKPATGELF
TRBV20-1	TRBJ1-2	SAKETNYGYT
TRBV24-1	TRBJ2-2	ATSDFRDGSSTGELF
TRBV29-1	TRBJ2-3	SAARGRSDTQY
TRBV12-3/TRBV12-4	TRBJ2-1	ASSAWRWEATYNEQF
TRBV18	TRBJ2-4	ASSPGQGLAKNIQY
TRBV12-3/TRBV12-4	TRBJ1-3	ASSQQGSGNTIY
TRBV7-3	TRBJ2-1	ASSLGRNHNEQF
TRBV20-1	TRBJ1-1	SASWGTLGTEAF
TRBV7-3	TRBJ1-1	ASSLSRESEAF
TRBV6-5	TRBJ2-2	ASSLLVGGELF
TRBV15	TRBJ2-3	ATSVGTSGTDTQY
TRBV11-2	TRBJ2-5	ASSSFSDVGY
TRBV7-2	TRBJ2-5	ASSSHGGEETQY
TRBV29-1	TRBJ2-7	SVGIEDRVPYEQY
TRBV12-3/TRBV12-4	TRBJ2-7	ASRLGQVEQY
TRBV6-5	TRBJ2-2	ASSYSWVLASNTGELF
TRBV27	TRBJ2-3	ASRPPRRIGGGTDTQY